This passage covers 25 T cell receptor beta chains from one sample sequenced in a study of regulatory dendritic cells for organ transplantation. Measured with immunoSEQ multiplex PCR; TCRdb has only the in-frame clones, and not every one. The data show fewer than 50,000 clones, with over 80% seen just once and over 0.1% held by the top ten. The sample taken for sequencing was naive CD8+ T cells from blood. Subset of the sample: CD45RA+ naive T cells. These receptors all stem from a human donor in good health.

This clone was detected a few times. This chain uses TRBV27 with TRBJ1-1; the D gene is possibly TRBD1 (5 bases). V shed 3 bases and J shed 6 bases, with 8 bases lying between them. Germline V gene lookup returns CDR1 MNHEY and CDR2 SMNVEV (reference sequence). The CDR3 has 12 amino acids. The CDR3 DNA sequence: TGTGCCAGCAGTTTGCGGGGGGCTGAAGCTTTCTTT. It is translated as CASSLRGAEAFF.

The chain's CDR3 is CASTENRAPTYEQYF. The CDR3 DNA sequence: TGTGCCAGCACCGAAAACCGGGCCCCTACCTACGAGCAGTACTTC. The chain has TRBV6-5 and TRBJ2-7; D call uncertain. The CDR3 runs to 15 residues. Germline CDR1 is MNHEY and CDR2 is SVGAGI. With 7 bases removed from V and 2 bases from J, the gap between germline ends came to 18 bases.

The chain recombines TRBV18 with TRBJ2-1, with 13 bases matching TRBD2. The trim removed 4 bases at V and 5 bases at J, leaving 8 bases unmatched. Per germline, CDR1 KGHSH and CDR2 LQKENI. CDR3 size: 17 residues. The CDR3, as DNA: TGTGCCAGCTCACGGACCTCTACTAGCGGGAGGGACAATGAGCAGTTCTTC. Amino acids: CASSRTSTSGRDNEQFF.

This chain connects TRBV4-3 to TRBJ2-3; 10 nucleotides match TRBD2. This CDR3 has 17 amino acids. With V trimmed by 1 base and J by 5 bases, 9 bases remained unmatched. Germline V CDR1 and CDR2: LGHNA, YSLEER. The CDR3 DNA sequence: TGCGCCAGCAGCCAAGTTTTCGCTAGCGGGAGTAAAGATACGCAGTATTTT. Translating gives CASSQVFASGSKDTQYF.

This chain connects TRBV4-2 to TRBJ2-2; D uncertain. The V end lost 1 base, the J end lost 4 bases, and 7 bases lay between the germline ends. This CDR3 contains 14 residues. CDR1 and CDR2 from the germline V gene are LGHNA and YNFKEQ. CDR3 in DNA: TGTGCCAGCAGCCAAGCGGTACCCACCGGGGAGCTGTTTTTT. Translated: CASSQAVPTGELFF.

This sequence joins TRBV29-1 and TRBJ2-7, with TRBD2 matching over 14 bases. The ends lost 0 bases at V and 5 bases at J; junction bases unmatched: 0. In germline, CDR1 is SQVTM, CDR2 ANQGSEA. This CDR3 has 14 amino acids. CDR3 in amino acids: CSVEEGLAGDEQYF. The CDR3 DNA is TGCAGCGTTGAAGAGGGACTAGCGGGAGACGAGCAGTACTTC.

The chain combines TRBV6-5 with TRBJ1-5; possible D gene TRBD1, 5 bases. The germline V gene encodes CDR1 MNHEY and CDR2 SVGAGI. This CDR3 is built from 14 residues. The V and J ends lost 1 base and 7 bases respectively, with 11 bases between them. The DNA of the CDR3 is TGTGCCAGCAGTTACTACCGGGGGGAACAGCCCCAGCATTTT. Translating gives CASSYYRGEQPQHF.

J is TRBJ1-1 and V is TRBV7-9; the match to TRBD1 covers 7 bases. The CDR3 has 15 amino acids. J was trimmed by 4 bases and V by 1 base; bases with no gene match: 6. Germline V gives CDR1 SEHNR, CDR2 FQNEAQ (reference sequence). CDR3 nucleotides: TGTGCCAGCAGCTTAGGACAGGGAATAATCACTGAAGCTTTCTTT. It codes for CASSLGQGIITEAFF.

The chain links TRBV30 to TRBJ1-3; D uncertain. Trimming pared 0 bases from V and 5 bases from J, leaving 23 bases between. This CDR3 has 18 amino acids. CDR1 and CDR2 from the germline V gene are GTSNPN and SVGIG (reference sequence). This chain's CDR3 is CAWSVIGSVTPRRNTIYF. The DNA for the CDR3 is TGTGCCTGGAGTGTAATAGGCAGCGTGACCCCCCGGAGAAACACCATATATTTT.

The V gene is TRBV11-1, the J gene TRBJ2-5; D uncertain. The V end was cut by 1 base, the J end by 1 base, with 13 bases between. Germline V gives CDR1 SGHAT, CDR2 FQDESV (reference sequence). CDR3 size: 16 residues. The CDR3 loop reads CASSLVGSATQETQYF. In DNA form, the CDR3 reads TGTGCCAGCAGCTTAGTTGGCAGCGCGACCCAAGAGACCCAGTACTTC. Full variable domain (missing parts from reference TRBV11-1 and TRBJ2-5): EAEVAQSPRYKITEKSQAVAFWCDPISGHATLYWYRQILGQGPELLVQFQDESVVDDSQLPKDRFSAERLKGVDSTLKIQPAELGDSAMYLCASSLVGSATQETQYFGPGTRLLVL.

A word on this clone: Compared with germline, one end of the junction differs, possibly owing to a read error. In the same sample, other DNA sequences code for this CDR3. The CDR3: CASSQELTGNTEAFF. The CDR3 bases are TGCGCCAGCAGTCAAGAGCTAACAGGGAACACTGAAGCTTTCTTT. The chain couples TRBV4-1 to TRBJ1-1; possibly TRBD1 for D (5 bases). This CDR3 region has 15 residues. Germline-derived CDR1 and CDR2 are MGHRA and YSYEKL.

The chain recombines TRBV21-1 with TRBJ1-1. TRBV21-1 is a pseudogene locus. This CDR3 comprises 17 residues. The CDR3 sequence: CDPKGSRCQTLHTEAFF. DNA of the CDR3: TGTGACCCAAAGGGGAGCCGGTGCCAAACGCTTCACACTGAAGCTTTCTTT.

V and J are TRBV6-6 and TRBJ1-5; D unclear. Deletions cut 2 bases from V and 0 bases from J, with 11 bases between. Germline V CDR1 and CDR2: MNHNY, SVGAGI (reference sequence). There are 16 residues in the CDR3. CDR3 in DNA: TGTGCCAGCAGTTACGACCAGGTGTATAGCAATCAGCCCCAGCATTTT. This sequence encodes CASSYDQVYSNQPQHF.

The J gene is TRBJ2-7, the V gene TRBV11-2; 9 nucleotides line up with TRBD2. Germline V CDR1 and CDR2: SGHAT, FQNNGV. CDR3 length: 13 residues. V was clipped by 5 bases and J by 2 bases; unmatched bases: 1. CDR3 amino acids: CASSAGGAYEQYF. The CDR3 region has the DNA TGTGCCAGCAGCGCGGGAGGGGCCTACGAGCAGTACTTC.

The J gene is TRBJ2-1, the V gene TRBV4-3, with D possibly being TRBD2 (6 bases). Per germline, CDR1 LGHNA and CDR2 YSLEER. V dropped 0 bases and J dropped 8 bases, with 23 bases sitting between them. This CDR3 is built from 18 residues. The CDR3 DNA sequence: TGCGCCAGCAGCCAAGACACCATTTCGGCTAGCGACGACCATGAGCAGTTCTTC. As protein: CASSQDTISASDDHEQFF.

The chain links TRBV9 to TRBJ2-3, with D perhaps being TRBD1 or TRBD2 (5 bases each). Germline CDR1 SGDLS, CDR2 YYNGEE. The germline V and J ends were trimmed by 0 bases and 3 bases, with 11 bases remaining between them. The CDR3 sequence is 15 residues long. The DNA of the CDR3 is TGTGCCAGCAGCGTAGAGGGGACCGGGACAGATACGCAGTATTTT. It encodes CASSVEGTGTDTQYF.

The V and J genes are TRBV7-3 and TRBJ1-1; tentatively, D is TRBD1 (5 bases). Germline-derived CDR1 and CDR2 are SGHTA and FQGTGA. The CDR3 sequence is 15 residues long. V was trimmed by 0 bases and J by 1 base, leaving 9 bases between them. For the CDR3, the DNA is TGTGCCAGCAGCTTAACGGGCAGGGCGAACACTGAAGCTTTCTTT. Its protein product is CASSLTGRANTEAFF.

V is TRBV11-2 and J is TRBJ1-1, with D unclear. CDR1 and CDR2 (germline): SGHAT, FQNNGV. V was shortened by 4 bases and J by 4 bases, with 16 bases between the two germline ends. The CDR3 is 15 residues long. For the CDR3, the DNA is TGTGCCAGCAGCTGGAAACAGCTACGGGGCACTGAAGCTTTCTTT. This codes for CASSWKQLRGTEAFF.

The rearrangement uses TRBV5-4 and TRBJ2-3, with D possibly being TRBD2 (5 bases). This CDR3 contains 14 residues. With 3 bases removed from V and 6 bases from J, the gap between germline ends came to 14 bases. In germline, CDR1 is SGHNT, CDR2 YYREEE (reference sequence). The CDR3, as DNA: TGTGCCAGCAGCTCGACGTCGGGGTTTGATACGCAGTATTTT. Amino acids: CASSSTSGFDTQYF. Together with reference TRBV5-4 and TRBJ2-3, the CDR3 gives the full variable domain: ETGVTQSPTHLIKTRGQQVTLRCSSQSGHNTVSWYQQALGQGPQFIFQYYREEENGRGNFPPRFSGLQFPNYSSELNVNALELDDSALYLCASSSTSGFDTQYFGPGTRLTVL.

The CDR3 DNA reads as TGTGCCAGCAGCGTGGACAGCTACAATGAGCAGTTCTTC. Translation: CASSVDSYNEQFF. The chain couples TRBV5-4 to TRBJ2-1; possibly TRBD1 for D (6 bases). The CDR3 runs to 13 residues. Germline CDR1 is SGHNT and CDR2 is YYREEE (reference sequence). Trimming took 4 bases from V and 3 from J, leaving 8 bases between them.

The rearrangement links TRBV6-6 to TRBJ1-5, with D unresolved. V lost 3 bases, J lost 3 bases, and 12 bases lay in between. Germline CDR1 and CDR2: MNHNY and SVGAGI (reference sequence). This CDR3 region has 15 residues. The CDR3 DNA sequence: TGTGCCAGCAGTTATAATACGCAGGACAATCAGCCCCAGCATTTT. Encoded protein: CASSYNTQDNQPQHF.

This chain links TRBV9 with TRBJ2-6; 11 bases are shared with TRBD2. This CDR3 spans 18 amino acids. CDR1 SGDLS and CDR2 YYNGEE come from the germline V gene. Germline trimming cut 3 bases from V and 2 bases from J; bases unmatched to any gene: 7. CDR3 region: CASSDTIAGGPGANVLTF. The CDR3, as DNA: TGTGCCAGCAGCGATACTATAGCGGGGGGGCCTGGGGCCAACGTCCTGACTTTC.

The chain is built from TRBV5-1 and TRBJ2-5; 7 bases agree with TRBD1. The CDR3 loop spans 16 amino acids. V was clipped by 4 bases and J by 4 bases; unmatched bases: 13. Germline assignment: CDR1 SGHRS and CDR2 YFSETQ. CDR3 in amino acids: CASSPRDSRYVETQYF. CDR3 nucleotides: TGCGCCAGCAGCCCACGGGACAGCAGGTACGTAGAGACCCAGTACTTC.

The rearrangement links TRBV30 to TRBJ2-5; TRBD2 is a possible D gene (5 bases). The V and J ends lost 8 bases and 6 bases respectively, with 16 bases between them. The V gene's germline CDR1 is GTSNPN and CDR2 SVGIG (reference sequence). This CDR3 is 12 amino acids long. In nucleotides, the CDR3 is TGTGCCGGCCAGGTACTAGATCAGACCCAGTACTTC. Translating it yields CAGQVLDQTQYF.

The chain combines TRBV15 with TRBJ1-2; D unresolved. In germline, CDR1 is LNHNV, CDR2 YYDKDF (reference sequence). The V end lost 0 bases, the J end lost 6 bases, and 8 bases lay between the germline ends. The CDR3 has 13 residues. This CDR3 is CATSRDRADGYTF. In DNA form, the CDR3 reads TGTGCCACCAGCAGAGATCGGGCGGATGGCTACACCTTC. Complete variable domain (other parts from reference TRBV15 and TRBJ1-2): DAMVIQNPRYQVTQFGKPVTLSCSQTLNHNVMYWYQQKSSQAPKLLFHYYDKDFNNEADTPDNFQSRRPNTSFCFLDIRSPGLGDTAMYLCATSRDRADGYTFGSGTRLTVV.